These 29 T cell receptor beta chains share one sample of origin, sequenced in a study of T-cell reconstitution after alpha-beta-depleted transplantation in children (dated by TCRdb to 2016 to 2018). The method behind the library was PCR. Sequenced on an Illumina HiSeq 2500. TCR libraries were prepared with molecular barcoding, using unique molecular identifiers to normalize TCRbeta repertoire quantification. TCRdb handled the public reads itself, with Q25 trimming in fastp and clone calling in MiXCR, and kept productive beta chains. Rows with one shared CDR3 protein collapse into an entry with the most common genes and DNA. The sample yields fewer than 120,000 distinct CDR3 sequences; approximately 10% were counted once. Together, the top ten hold roughly 8% of the sample. The source was PBMCs from the stem cell graft donor, collected from the stem cell graft. These receptors were collected from a human donor who donated a stem cell graft to a child with acute lymphoblastic leukemia.

This clonotype was detected ten times or more. V gene TRBV7-2 combines with J gene TRBJ2-3; D might be TRBD2 (6 bases). The CDR3 runs 17 residues. The germline gives CDR1 SGHTA, CDR2 FQGNSA. Trimming shortened V by 1 base and J by 5 bases, and 19 bases separated the two germline ends. The CDR3 coding sequence is TGTGCCAGCAGCTTAGGTGGCGCGGGATCGACAAAAGATACGCAGTATTTT. Protein product: CASSLGGAGSTKDTQYF.

The J gene is TRBJ2-1, the V gene TRBV10-3, with TRBD1 as a possible D gene (6 bases). Germline assignment: CDR1 ENHRY and CDR2 SYGVKD. V was trimmed by 2 bases and J by 13 bases, leaving 18 bases between them. The CDR3 runs to 14 residues. This chain's CDR3 is CAISERGNRDTQFF. In DNA, the CDR3 is TGTGCCATCAGTGAGAGGGGGAACCGGGACACCCAGTTCTTC.

This clonotype was seen ten or more times. The CDR3 loop is CSARDRSGVGSYNEQFF. As DNA, the CDR3 is TGCAGTGCTAGAGATCGGAGCGGGGTGGGCTCCTACAATGAGCAGTTCTTC. This chain joins TRBV20-1 and TRBJ2-1, with 7 bases matching TRBD2. Germline CDR1 reads DFQATT; CDR2 reads SNEGSKA (reference sequence). V shed 0 bases and J 0 bases; nucleotides not matched to a gene: 8. CDR3 size: 17 residues.

There are many counts of this clonotype. The J gene is TRBJ1-5, the V gene TRBV6-2 or TRBV6-3; 7 nucleotides agree with TRBD1. The CDR3 runs to 17 residues. From germline, CDR1 is MNHEY and CDR2 SVGEGT. J was trimmed by 0 bases and V by 0 bases; bases with no gene match: 5. The CDR3 DNA is TGTGCCAGCAGTTACTCGGGGGACAGTGATAGCAATCAGCCCCAGCATTTT. This translates into CASSYSGDSDSNQPQHF.

This clonotype was detected many times. The J gene is TRBJ1-2, the V gene TRBV29-1; D not resolved. The CDR3 runs 12 residues. V lost 2 bases, J lost 8 bases, and 12 bases lay in between. The germline gives CDR1 SQVTM, CDR2 ANQGSEA. The CDR3 spells CSVETWVLGYTF. CDR3 sequence (DNA): TGCAGCGTTGAAACCTGGGTGCTGGGCTACACCTTC. The full variable domain, in which reference TRBV29-1 and TRBJ1-2 provide the parts outside the CDR3, is SAVISQKPSRDICQRGTSLTIQCQVDSQVTMMFWYRQQPGQSLTLIATANQGSEATYESGFVIDKFPISRPNLTFSTLTVSNMSPEDSSIYLCSVETWVLGYTFGSGTRLTVV.

In this sample, this clonotype turned up many times. The chain joins TRBV15 to TRBJ2-1; D unclear. Germline V CDR1 and CDR2: LNHNV, YYDKDF (reference sequence). This CDR3 comprises 13 residues. Trimming shortened V by 0 bases and J by 6 bases, and 6 bases separated the two germline ends. CDR3 DNA: TGTGCCACCAGCAGAGAGGTGGTCAATGAGCAGTTCTTC. This translates into CATSREVVNEQFF.

This chain uses TRBV5-6 with TRBJ1-1; weak D call: TRBD1 (6 bases). The CDR3 runs to 16 residues. Trimming stripped 2 bases from V and 7 bases from J, with 21 bases between. Per germline, CDR1 SGHDT and CDR2 YYEEEE. The DNA of the CDR3 is TGTGCCAGCAGCTTAAGAAGGGACACCACCAAATTTGAAGCTTTCTTT. It codes for CASSLRRDTTKFEAFF.

In this sample, this clonotype turned up many times. The gene calls are TRBV12-3 or TRBV12-4 and TRBJ2-2, with TRBD2 as a possible D gene (5 bases). The CDR3 extends over 14 amino acids. V gave up 7 bases and J gave up 0 bases, with 9 bases separating them. CDR3 sequence: CASKSAANTGELFF. CDR3 coding DNA: TGTGCCAGCAAATCAGCGGCGAACACCGGGGAGCTGTTTTTT.

This clonotype has ten or more counts. This chain connects TRBV29-1 to TRBJ1-5, with a tentative D call TRBD1 (6 bases). V dropped 5 bases and J dropped 4 bases, with 12 bases sitting between them. This CDR3 region has 13 residues. The V gene's germline CDR1 is SQVTM and CDR2 ANQGSEA. CDR3 coding DNA: TGCAGCGTTTCCCGGGACACAAATCAGCCCCAGCATTTT. Protein product: CSVSRDTNQPQHF.

At least ten counts were recorded for this clonotype. The rearrangement joins TRBV7-9 to TRBJ2-3, with D possibly matching TRBD1 (5 bases). The CDR3 consists of 12 residues. Deletions cut 1 base from V and 6 bases from J, with 5 bases between. The germline V gene has CDR1 SEHNR and CDR2 FQNEAQ (reference sequence). The CDR3 protein is CASSLEGDTQYF. The DNA for the CDR3 is TGTGCCAGCAGCTTAGAGGGGGATACGCAGTATTTT.

J is TRBJ1-6 and V is TRBV7-8, with 10 bases fitting TRBD1. CDR3 length: 14 residues. V shed 4 bases, J shed 8 bases, and the junction held 2 bases outside the gene matches. Per germline, CDR1 SGHVS and CDR2 FQNEAQ. The CDR3 bases are TGTGCCAGCAGCTGGGACAGGGGTTATTCACCCCTCCACTTT. It is translated as CASSWDRGYSPLHF.

This clonotype has at least ten counts. The chain couples TRBV20-1 to TRBJ1-5, with TRBD1 as a possible D gene (5 bases). Germline V gives CDR1 DFQATT, CDR2 SNEGSKA (reference sequence). The CDR3 runs to 12 residues. Trimming took off 8 bases at V and 5 bases at J, with 13 bases between the two ends. The CDR3 nucleotides are TGCAGTCTGGGGGGGGAGGATCAGCCCCAGCATTTT. The encoded protein is CSLGGEDQPQHF.

This clonotype was detected ten times or more. CDR3 DNA sequence: TGCGCCAGCAGCTTCCCTGGACAGCCCGCCAATCAGCCCCAGCATTTT. Protein: CASSFPGQPANQPQHF. This sequence joins TRBV5-1 and TRBJ1-5, with D perhaps matching TRBD1 (6 bases). Trimming shortened V by 2 bases and J by 3 bases, and 15 bases separated the two germline ends. This CDR3 is 16 amino acids long. CDR1 SGHRS and CDR2 YFSETQ come from the germline V gene.

This clonotype was observed many times. The chain couples TRBV5-1 to TRBJ2-1; a weak D match, TRBD2 (5 bases). The CDR3 sequence is 15 residues long. With 4 bases removed from V and 8 bases from J, the gap between germline ends came to 19 bases. Germline V gene lookup returns CDR1 SGHRS and CDR2 YFSETQ. The CDR3 sequence is CASSEGRSEFDEQFF. CDR3 DNA sequence: TGCGCCAGCAGCGAGGGCAGGTCGGAGTTCGATGAGCAGTTCTTC.

This clonotype was picked up many times. V usage is TRBV5-1 and J usage is TRBJ1-1; D remains ambiguous. The germline V gene has CDR1 SGHRS and CDR2 YFSETQ. CDR3 length equals 15 residues. V dropped 3 bases and J dropped 6 bases, with 18 bases sitting between them. CDR3 sequence reads: CASSSASAVNSEAFF. The CDR3 region has the DNA TGCGCCAGCAGCTCGGCCTCTGCAGTAAATTCTGAAGCTTTCTTT.

The sample holds a few counts of this clonotype. V gene TRBV18 combines with J gene TRBJ2-6, with 7 bases lining up with TRBD1. The CDR3 runs to 14 residues. The V gene end was trimmed by 11 bases and the J gene end by 2 bases; junction bases not matched to a gene: 6. The V gene's germline CDR1 is KGHSH and CDR2 LQKENI. CDR3 protein: CAGARGTGANVLTF. The CDR3 region has the DNA TGTGCCGGCGCCAGGGGGACTGGGGCCAACGTCCTGACTTTC.

There are a few counts of this clonotype. A much larger clone is a single base away; this may be a read error. The chain joins TRBV6-6 to TRBJ2-1; D possibly corresponds to TRBD1 (6 bases). V dropped 10 bases and J dropped 2 bases, with 12 bases sitting between them. The CDR3 has 13 amino acids. Germline V gene sequence: CDR1 MNHNY, CDR2 SVGAGI (reference sequence). CDR3 DNA sequence: TGTGCCAACAGGGCACGAGCCTACAATGAGCAGTTCTTC. This translates into CANRARAYNEQFF.

This clonotype was detected many times. The chain recombines TRBV5-1 with TRBJ1-1, with a tentative D call TRBD1 (6 bases). Germline loops: CDR1 SGHRS, CDR2 YFSETQ. V lost 3 bases, J lost 2 bases, and 17 bases lay in between. CDR3 length: 16 residues. The CDR3 loop is CASSYARTDKNTEAFF. In DNA form, the CDR3 reads TGCGCCAGCAGCTACGCAAGGACAGACAAAAACACTGAAGCTTTCTTT.

This clonotype was counted many times. The chain uses TRBV7-2 and TRBJ1-2; D is undetermined. The V end was cut by 1 base, the J end by 8 bases, with 8 bases between. The germline V gene encodes CDR1 SGHTA and CDR2 FQGNSA. CDR3 length: 12 residues. The CDR3 region is CASSLDLKGYTF. CDR3 sequence (DNA): TGTGCCAGCAGCTTAGATCTGAAAGGCTACACCTTC.

This clonotype was picked up many times. This chain joins TRBV6-2 or TRBV6-3 and TRBJ2-1; 13 bases are a match to TRBD2. There are 15 residues in the CDR3. Germline CDR1 MNHEY, CDR2 SVGEGT. V lost 8 bases to trimming and J lost 7 bases; unmatched junction nucleotides: 8. The CDR3 region is CASEWTSGSLNEQFF. The CDR3 region has the DNA TGTGCCAGCGAGTGGACTAGCGGGAGCTTGAATGAGCAGTTCTTC.

The chain uses TRBV29-1 and TRBJ1-1; no definite D call. Trimming took 6 bases from V and 3 from J, leaving 17 bases between them. From germline, CDR1 is SQVTM and CDR2 ANQGSEA. The CDR3 spans 14 residues. The CDR3 bases are TGCAGCGTCATGAGGGCAGGTACTTACACTGAAGCTTTCTTT. Translation gives CSVMRAGTYTEAFF.

This clonotype was found many times. This chain uses TRBV5-1 with TRBJ1-6; D not certain. The CDR3 totals 17 residues. The germline V gene encodes CDR1 SGHRS and CDR2 YFSETQ. V dropped 2 bases and J dropped 4 bases, with 16 bases sitting between them. The CDR3, as DNA: TGCGCCAGCAGCTTCGACAACCGGGCAGGATATAATTCACCCCTCCACTTT. Its translation: CASSFDNRAGYNSPLHF.

This clonotype was seen at least ten times. The V call is TRBV5-1, the J call TRBJ2-3; no reliable D call. CDR1 and CDR2 (germline): SGHRS, YFSETQ. Trimming took 4 bases from V and 1 from J, leaving 10 bases between them. The CDR3 loop spans 14 amino acids. CDR3 region: CASSLRPGTDTQYF. The CDR3 DNA follows: TGCGCCAGCAGCCTACGCCCTGGCACAGATACGCAGTATTTT.

This clonotype has at least ten counts. This sequence joins TRBV9 and TRBJ2-2; D unclear. There are 14 residues in the CDR3. CDR1 is SGDLS and CDR2 is YYNGEE in the germline V gene. V lost 0 bases, J lost 0 bases, and 3 bases lay in between. CDR3 loop: CASSVVSNTGELFF. CDR3 nucleotide sequence: TGTGCCAGCAGCGTAGTGTCGAACACCGGGGAGCTGTTTTTT.

This clonotype was recorded at least ten times. The chain links TRBV5-6 to TRBJ2-5, with TRBD1 matching 7 bases. The junction had 8 bases not matched to a gene; V was cut back by 1 base and J by 2 bases. This CDR3 is built from 16 residues. CDR1 is SGHDT and CDR2 is YYEEEE in the germline V gene. CDR3 nucleotides: TGTGCCAGCAGCTTGTTGACAGGGATGGGGCAAGAGACCCAGTACTTC. Translating gives CASSLLTGMGQETQYF.

In this sample, this clonotype turned up many times. V usage is TRBV18 and J usage is TRBJ1-2; 9 nucleotides agree with TRBD1. CDR1 and CDR2 from the germline V gene are KGHSH and LQKENI. V trimming: 3 bases; J trimming: 5 bases; junction bases outside the gene matches: 7. The CDR3 length is 15 residues. The CDR3 is CASSPRQGETYGYTF. In nucleotides, the CDR3 is TGTGCCAGCTCACCCCGACAGGGGGAGACTTATGGCTACACCTTC.

This clonotype was recorded many times. V gene TRBV12-3 or TRBV12-4 combines with J gene TRBJ2-7, with 8 bases matching TRBD1. With V trimmed by 5 bases and J by 11 bases, 14 bases remained unmatched. The CDR3 contains 14 residues. The CDR3 spells CASSITGTGSGEYF. In DNA form, the CDR3 reads TGTGCCAGCAGTATCACAGGGACAGGCTCCGGGGAGTACTTC.

A remark on this clonotype: It may be a read error: a sequence one base away is much more abundant. The missing conserved phenylalanine or tryptophan at the end of this CDR3 makes a read error likely. This chain connects TRBV7-3 to TRBJ2-7, with 9 bases that match TRBD1. The V gene's germline CDR1 is SGHTA and CDR2 FQGTGA. The V gene end was trimmed by 4 bases and the J gene end by 4 bases; junction bases not matched to a gene: 2. The CDR3 sequence is 13 residues long. In nucleotides, the CDR3 is TGTGCCAGCAGCTCGACAGGGGGGTACGAGCAGTACTTG. Amino acid sequence: CASSSTGGYEQYL.

This clonotype showed up many times. The chain joins TRBV5-6 to TRBJ1-1; unclear D gene. The CDR3 totals 14 residues. Germline V gene sequence: CDR1 SGHDT, CDR2 YYEEEE. V lost 4 bases, J lost 5 bases, and 15 bases lay in between. The chain's CDR3 is CASSPIHGDTEAFF. CDR3 DNA: TGTGCCAGCAGCCCCATCCACGGGGATACTGAAGCTTTCTTT.